The T cell receptor beta chain described here comes from a study of naive and memory T cell subsets. Regarding the study as a whole: Over 90% of naive TCR sequences appeared only once, unlike memory subsets. Diversity fell and Gini index rose from naive through CM, EM, EMRA. Naive and memory subsets had different power law exponents for TCR abundance.

Both TRBC1 and TRBC2 were covered by a beta constant-region primer of two equimolar oligonucleotides. Ligated cDNA was amplified by four rounds of PCR with nested alpha and beta constant-region primers and SP2. TCRdb called the UMI-ligation and nested PCR reads again in MiXCR, with one record for every CDR3 protein. The sample includes some 10,000 distinct CDR3 sequences, roughly 5.4% of them seen just once. This clonotype appeared many times. Its target is not known. Cells stained for CD3, CD4, CD8, CD45RA and CD27 were sorted into four subsets. Per germline, CDR1 GTSNPN and CDR2 SVGIG (reference sequence). The CDR3 is 15 amino acids. The V end was cut by 1 base, the J end by 4 bases, with 16 bases between.

V and J are TRBV30 and TRBJ1-1; possible D gene TRBD1, 5 bases. The sample taken for sequencing was CD4+ TEMRA cells from blood. Indicated subset: effector memory re-expressing CD45RA, CD45RA+ CD27-. This clonotype originated in a human donor in good health. The CDR3 sequence is CAWSAVGQGSTEAFF. The CDR3 DNA sequence: TGTGCCTGGAGTGCAGTAGGGCAGGGAAGCACTGAAGCTTTCTTT.